This T cell receptor (beta chain) was found in a study of shared clonotypes between healthy human individuals. The CDR3 has 14 amino acids. Germline V gene lookup returns CDR1 MNHEY and CDR2 SVGAGI. The J segment lost 0 bases and the V segment lost 6 bases, leaving 3 bases of the junction unmatched. Turning to this clone: Its cognate antigen is unknown.

In the naive CD8 group, cells lacked CD45RO and were positively selected for CCR7, so terminally differentiated effector memory CD45RA+ cells were left out. Adult donors, all healthy and HIV-negative, had no recent acute infections or vaccinations. Sorted-subset replicate PCR reactions were performed with roughly 200 ng DNA, corresponding to tens of thousands of T cell genomes. Measured with immunoSEQ multiplex PCR; TCRdb has only the in-frame clones, and not every one. Seen here are roughly 2 million clones, approximately 94% observed once, and the top ten hold about 1.1%. Study-wide results and caveats: Generation probabilities were higher for clonotypes shared across all four sorted-subset donors than for unshared ones. Naive subsets generally exceeded memory subsets in estimated richness.

This receptor was obtained from a man younger than 35 in good health. Sequencing was carried out using naive CD8+ T cells sorted from blood. This chain links TRBV6-5 with TRBJ2-3, with 7 nucleotides matching TRBD1. CDR3 in DNA: TGTGCCAGCAGCCTACAGGGGAGCACAGATACGCAGTATTTT. Residues: CASSLQGSTDTQYF.